The rows below give T cell receptor beta chains drawn from one sample of a study of blood T cell repertoires in COVID-19. Using immunoSEQ multiplex PCR, the repertoire was profiled, and TCRdb retains in-frame clones only, with some absent. This sample has roughly 220,000 clones; more than 85% occur once, and the top ten carry 3% to 3.5%. Sequences were obtained from peripheral blood. These receptors were collected from a man aged 60-69 years with acute or convalescent COVID-19. Both conserved end residues are part of each CDR3. The D gene is left open where the match is weak. Where a row states a size, it is once, few, many or the class of an expanded clone; other rows omit it.

cdr3_nt cdr3_aa v_call clone_size d_call j_call
TGCGCCAGCAGTGGAGAGACTTCTAGCACAGATACGCAGTATTTT CASSGETSSTDTQYF TRBV10-1 NA NA TRBJ2-3
TGTGCCAGTAGTAACCAGGGTTCTGAAGAGACCCAGTACTTC CASSNQGSEETQYF TRBV19 few NA TRBJ2-5
TGTGCCAGCAGCTTAGGGGTCAGGGGGTACGAGCAGTACTTC CASSLGVRGYEQYF TRBV5-6 NA TRBD1 TRBJ2-7
TGTGCCAGCAGCTTGAGGGGACAGAACACTGAAGCTTTCTTT CASSLRGQNTEAFF TRBV5-6 NA NA TRBJ1-1
TGTGCCAGCAGCACACCCGCCAGGGGAGTGGAGACCCAGTACTTC CASSTPARGVETQYF TRBV7-9 NA NA TRBJ2-5
TGTGCCAGCAGCTTGGGAGTTTTTAGCTCCTACGAGCAGTACTTC CASSLGVFSSYEQYF TRBV5-5 NA NA TRBJ2-7
TGTGCCAGCAGCTTATTTGGACAGAGTTTGGATGAGCAGTTCTTC CASSLFGQSLDEQFF TRBV7-9 NA NA TRBJ2-1
TGCGCCAGCAGTCAACTAGCGGGGGGCACAGATACGCAGTATTTT CASSQLAGGTDTQYF TRBV10-2 NA TRBD2 TRBJ2-3
TGTGCCAGCTCACCACCGTGGGCAGCCAGCGAGCAGTACTTC CASSPPWAASEQYF TRBV18 once NA TRBJ2-7
TGTGCCAGCAGCTTAGCAGACAGGGGTTCCTACAATGAGCAGTTCTTC CASSLADRGSYNEQFF TRBV7-9 once TRBD1 TRBJ2-1
TGTGCCAGCTCACATGGCTGGATCGGGACAGGAAGGACCGGGGAGCTGTTTTTT CASSHGWIGTGRTGELFF TRBV18 NA TRBD1 TRBJ2-2
TGTGCCAGCAGCTTACAGGGGTGGAACACCGGGGAGCTGTTTTTT CASSLQGWNTGELFF TRBV11-2 NA NA TRBJ2-2
TGTGCCAGCAGCGTAGGGGTGCGGGACAGTAATGAAAAACTGTTTTTT CASSVGVRDSNEKLFF TRBV9 NA TRBD1 TRBJ1-4
TGTGCCAGCAGCCCCTCCAGTACAGGCTACAATGAGCAGTTCTTC CASSPSSTGYNEQFF TRBV7-2 NA NA TRBJ2-1
TGTGCCGGAGGAGGGGTAGATACGCAGTATTTT CAGGGVDTQYF TRBV2 NA NA TRBJ2-3
TGTGCCAGCAGCCCGGACAGGAGCTCCTACAATGAGCAGTTCTTC CASSPDRSSYNEQFF TRBV3-1/TRBV3-2 NA TRBD1 TRBJ2-1
TGTGCCAGCAGTGAGGACAGGGTAGTTCCTGAAGCTTTCTTT CASSEDRVVPEAFF TRBV6-1 NA TRBD1 TRBJ1-1
TGTGCCAGCGCAAGAAGCGCCGGTCACAATGAGCAGTTCTTC CASARSAGHNEQFF TRBV6-5 NA NA TRBJ2-1
TGTGCCAGCAGCCAGGAACTAGCCCCCCGTGACAATGAGCAGTTCTTC CASSQELAPRDNEQFF TRBV3-1/TRBV3-2 once NA TRBJ2-1
TGTGCCAGCAGCTTGAGACAGGGATCCACAGATACGCAGTATTTT CASSLRQGSTDTQYF TRBV7-9 NA TRBD1 TRBJ2-3
TGTGCCAGCAGCCCGGGACAGGGAAGGGGAAACACCATATATTTT CASSPGQGRGNTIYF TRBV7-2 NA TRBD1 TRBJ1-3
TGTGCCAGCAGCCTGGGACAGGGGAACTATGGCTACACCTTC CASSLGQGNYGYTF TRBV7-8 NA TRBD1 TRBJ1-2
TGTGCCAGTAGTATTGGAGGGTCCCTGAACACTGAAGCTTTCTTT CASSIGGSLNTEAFF TRBV19 NA NA TRBJ1-1
NA CASSKVWGGGTGELFF TRBV21-1 NA NA TRBJ2-2
TGTGCCAGTATCGGACAGGGGGGGGGTTTTAATGAAAAACTGTTTTTT CASIGQGGGFNEKLFF TRBV19 NA TRBD1 TRBJ1-4
TGTGCCAGCAGGCGAGGGACAGGGAATTCTAGAGGCTACACCTTC CASRRGTGNSRGYTF TRBV7-9 once TRBD1 TRBJ1-2
TGTGCCAGCAGCAGGGGAGTCCCCACTGAAGCTTTCTTT CASSRGVPTEAFF TRBV2 NA NA TRBJ1-1
TGCGCCAGCGGAGAAGGGGGACGGGACGAGCAGTACTTC CASGEGGRDEQYF TRBV10-1 NA NA TRBJ2-7
TGTGCCAGCAGCTTGGTAGGACAGGGGTATAATTCACCCCTCCACTTT CASSLVGQGYNSPLHF TRBV5-4 NA TRBD1 TRBJ1-6
TGTGCCAGCAGCTTGTGGACATCAACTAATGAAAAACTGTTTTTT CASSLWTSTNEKLFF TRBV11-2 few NA TRBJ1-4
TGTGCCAGCAGCTTAGATCGCAGACTTAACACTGAAGCTTTCTTT CASSLDRRLNTEAFF TRBV11-2 NA NA TRBJ1-1
TGTGCCAGCAGAGCTAGCGGGGGGGGGACCAATGAGCAGTTCTTC CASRASGGGTNEQFF TRBV2 NA TRBD2 TRBJ2-1
TGTGCCAGCAGCTCCCTCGGTCAGCCCCAGCATTTT CASSSLGQPQHF TRBV7-9 few NA TRBJ1-5
TGTGCCAGCAGCTTAGCGTGGGCGGGGCGCAACAATGAGCAGTTCTTC CASSLAWAGRNNEQFF TRBV7-8 NA NA TRBJ2-1
TGTGCCAGCAGGACTAGCGGGGGAATTGATACGCAGTATTTT CASRTSGGIDTQYF TRBV5-5 NA TRBD2 TRBJ2-3